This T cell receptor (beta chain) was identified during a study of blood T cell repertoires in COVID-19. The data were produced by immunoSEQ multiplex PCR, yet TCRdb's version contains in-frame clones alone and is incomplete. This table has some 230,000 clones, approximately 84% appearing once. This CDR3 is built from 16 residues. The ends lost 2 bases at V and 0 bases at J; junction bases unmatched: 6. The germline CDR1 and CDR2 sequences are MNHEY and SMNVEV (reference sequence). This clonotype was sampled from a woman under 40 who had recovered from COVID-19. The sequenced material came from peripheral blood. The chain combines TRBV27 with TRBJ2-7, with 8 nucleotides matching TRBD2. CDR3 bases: TGTGCCAGCAGTTTACTCACTAGCGGTAGCTCCTACGAGCAGTACTTC. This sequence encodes CASSLLTSGSSYEQYF.